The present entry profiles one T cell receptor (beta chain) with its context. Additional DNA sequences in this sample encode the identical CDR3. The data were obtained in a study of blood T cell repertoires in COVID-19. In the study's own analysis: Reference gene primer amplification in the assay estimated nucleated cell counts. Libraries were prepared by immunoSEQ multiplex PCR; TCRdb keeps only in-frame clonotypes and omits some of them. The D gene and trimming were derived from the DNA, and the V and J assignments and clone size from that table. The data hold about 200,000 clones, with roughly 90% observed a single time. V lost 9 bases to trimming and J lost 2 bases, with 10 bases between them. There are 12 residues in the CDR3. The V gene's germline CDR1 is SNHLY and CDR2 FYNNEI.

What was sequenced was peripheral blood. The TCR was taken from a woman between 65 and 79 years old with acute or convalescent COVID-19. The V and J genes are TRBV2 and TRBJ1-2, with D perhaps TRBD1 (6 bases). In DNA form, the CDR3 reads TGTGCCAGTTCCGGGACAAACTATGGCTACACCTTC. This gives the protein CASSGTNYGYTF.